This T cell receptor (beta chain) came from a study of glioma-infiltrating T cells. Study results and limitations: Only very few CDR3 sequences appeared in both tissue and blood. Above-expected tissue-blood divergence occurred in all gliomas, most in low-grade ones.

The iRepertoire nested amplicon-rescue multiplex PCR amplified TCR alpha and beta CDR3s from RNA. Tissue mRNA or PBMC total RNA, about 95-450 ng, went into one-step reverse transcription and amplification. MiXCR, applied by TCRdb to the multiplex PCR reads, yields one record per CDR3 protein. The table includes some 100,000 distinct CDR3 sequences, around a quarter detected once. V lost 3 bases to trimming and J lost 0 bases, with 10 bases between them. CDR3 length: 15 residues. Germline CDR1 SGDLS, CDR2 YYNGEE. Of note for this clonotype: Antigen: not known.

Sequencing was done on a sample of glioma tissue, nonneoplastic brain tissue, or PBMCs (not recorded which). This chain uses TRBV9 with TRBJ2-1; D perhaps matches TRBD2 (5 bases). This clonotype originated in a human donor with low-grade glioma or glioblastoma, undergoing nonglioma brain surgery, or in good health (not recorded which). CDR3 sequence: CASSGGSASYNEQFF. The CDR3 coding sequence is TGTGCCAGCAGCGGAGGTAGCGCCTCCTACAATGAGCAGTTCTTC.